Shown below are 9 T cell receptor beta chains from a single sample sequenced in a study of cytomegalovirus exposure and HLA in healthy donors. Use of 60 Vbeta and 13 Jbeta primers characterized the PCR. The table came from immunoSEQ multiplex PCR; TCRdb's copy has only in-frame clones and leaves some out. The table lists approximately 220,000 clones, 76% of them singletons, with 0.63% in the top ten. Input material: PBMCs. The receptors derive from a young man in good health and CMV-seronegative.

V and J are TRBV9 and TRBJ2-7; TRBD2 might be the D (5 bases). Per germline, CDR1 SGDLS and CDR2 YYNGEE. The CDR3 length is 15 residues. Trimming shortened V by 6 bases and J by 4 bases, and 20 bases separated the two germline ends. The CDR3 spells CASTGLGGYPYEQYF. The CDR3 coding sequence is TGTGCCAGCACGGGGTTGGGCGGTTACCCTTACGAGCAGTACTTC.

The V gene is TRBV9, the J gene TRBJ1-2, with D perhaps TRBD1 (6 bases). The CDR3 consists of 14 residues. Looked up from germline, CDR1 is SGDLS and CDR2 is YYNGEE. V lost 4 bases to trimming and J lost 8 bases, with 18 bases between them. The CDR3 protein is CASSLGRGLGGYTF. The CDR3 region has the DNA TGTGCCAGCAGCCTGGGCAGGGGCCTCGGGGGCTACACCTTC.

This clone appeared a few times. This chain joins TRBV15 and TRBJ1-1; tentative D call: TRBD1 (5 bases). V was cut by 5 bases and J by 1 base, with 14 bases left in between. The CDR3 runs 15 residues. Germline CDR1 reads LNHNV; CDR2 reads YYDKDF (reference sequence). CDR3 region: CATSPGHGGNTEAFF. CDR3 DNA sequence: TGTGCCACCAGCCCTGGACACGGGGGGAACACTGAAGCTTTCTTT. The complete variable domain, with remaining parts taken from reference TRBV15 and TRBJ1-1, reads DAMVIQNPRYQVTQFGKPVTLSCSQTLNHNVMYWYQQKSSQAPKLLFHYYDKDFNNEADTPDNFQSRRPNTSFCFLDIRSPGLGDTAMYLCATSPGHGGNTEAFFGQGTRLTVV.

V is TRBV28 and J is TRBJ1-5, with D possibly TRBD1 on 6 matching bases. The CDR3 sequence is 14 residues long. Germline V gene sequence: CDR1 MDHEN, CDR2 SYDVKM. Trimming left V 5 bases short and J 7 bases short, with 15 bases between. CDR3 coding DNA: TGTGCCAGCAGTGGCCGGTGGGGGCGGCAGCCCCAGCATTTT. It encodes CASSGRWGRQPQHF.

In its sample, this clone was seen a few times. The V and J genes are TRBV7-9 and TRBJ1-1, with TRBD1 identical over 9 bases. Trimming took 7 bases from V and 13 from J; bases not matched to a gene: 13. CDR1 is SEHNR and CDR2 is FQNEAQ in the germline V gene (reference sequence). This CDR3 is built from 13 residues. The CDR3 spells CASNDGQGILDFF. The DNA for the CDR3 is TGTGCCAGCAACGATGGACAGGGGATTCTTGATTTCTTT.

A single count supports this clone. The V call is TRBV5-1, the J call TRBJ2-7; tentatively, D is TRBD1 (6 bases). This CDR3 contains 14 residues. Between the trimmed V and J ends, which lost 4 bases and 2 bases, there was a span of 13 bases. Germline V gives CDR1 SGHRS, CDR2 YFSETQ. CDR3 bases: TGCGCCAGCAGCCCACGGACAGCCACCTACGAGCAGTACTTC. Its translation is CASSPRTATYEQYF.

The chain links TRBV9 to TRBJ1-4; 7 positions match TRBD1. V lost 3 bases and J lost 8; bases outside the gene matches: 4. Germline CDR1 is SGDLS and CDR2 is YYNGEE. This CDR3 comprises 13 residues. CDR3: CASSGGTAEKLFF. CDR3 nucleotide sequence: TGTGCCAGCAGCGGAGGGACAGCAGAAAAACTGTTTTTT. Full variable domain (outside the CDR3, taken from reference TRBV9 and TRBJ1-4): DSGVTQTPKHLITATGQRVTLRCSPRSGDLSVYWYQQSLDQGLQFLIQYYNGEERAKGNILERFSAQQFPDLHSELNLSSLELGDSALYFCASSGGTAEKLFFGSGTQLSVL.

The chain couples TRBV28 to TRBJ2-5; TRBD2 matches at 9 bases. The tail of the sequence fits TRBJ2-7 better, so the J call may be wrong. Germline V gene lookup returns CDR1 MDHEN and CDR2 SYDVKM. CDR3 size: 14 residues. Written as DNA, the CDR3 is TGTGCCAGTACCGGGACTAGCACTCCCTACGAGCAGTACTTC. This translates into CASTGTSTPYEQYF.

This clone showed up just once. The chain has TRBV25-1 and TRBJ2-5; TRBD2 matches 9 bases. V was clipped by 4 bases and J by 2 bases; unmatched bases: 5. Germline V gene data show CDR1 as MGHDK and CDR2 as SYGVNS. The CDR3 has 15 amino acids. The CDR3 protein is CASSGRLAGQETQYF. The CDR3 DNA follows: TGTGCCAGCAGTGGGAGGCTAGCGGGGCAAGAGACCCAGTACTTC.